This T cell receptor (beta chain) stems from a study of blood T cell repertoires in COVID-19. Study background: Both acute and convalescent COVID-19 samples were obtained from the United States, Italy and Spain. PBMCs, B-cell-depleted T cells, or T cells were the source of the cDNA or gDNA that made up the material.

The table came from immunoSEQ multiplex PCR; TCRdb's copy has only in-frame clones and leaves some out. Of 90,000 to 120,000 clones in the sample, approximately 84% were seen once. The TCR originated in a man aged 55 to 70 with acute or convalescent COVID-19. Sequences were obtained from peripheral blood.

In nucleotides, the CDR3 is TGTGCCAGCAGTTTCAGCGGGACAGGCCCCTTGGAGACCCAGTACTTC. Its translation is CASSFSGTGPLETQYF. The gene calls are TRBV28 and TRBJ2-5; possible D gene TRBD1, 8 bases. Deletions cut 3 bases from V and 5 bases from J, with 19 bases between. Germline CDR1 MDHEN, CDR2 SYDVKM. This CDR3 spans 16 amino acids.